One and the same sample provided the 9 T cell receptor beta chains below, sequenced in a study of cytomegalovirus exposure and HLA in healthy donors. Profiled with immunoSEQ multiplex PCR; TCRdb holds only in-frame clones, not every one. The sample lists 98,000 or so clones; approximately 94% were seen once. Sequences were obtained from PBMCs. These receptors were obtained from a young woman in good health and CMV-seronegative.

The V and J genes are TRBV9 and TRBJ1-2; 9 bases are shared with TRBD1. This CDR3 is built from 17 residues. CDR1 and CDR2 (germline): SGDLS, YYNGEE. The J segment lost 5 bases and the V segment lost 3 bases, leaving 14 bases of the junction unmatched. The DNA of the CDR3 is TGTGCCAGCAGCGGATTAAGACCGGGACAGGGAGATTATGGCTACACCTTC. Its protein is CASSGLRPGQGDYGYTF.

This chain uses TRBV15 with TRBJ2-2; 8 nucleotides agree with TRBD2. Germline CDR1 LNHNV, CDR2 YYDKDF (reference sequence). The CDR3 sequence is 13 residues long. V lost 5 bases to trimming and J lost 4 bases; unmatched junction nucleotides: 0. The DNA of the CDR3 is TGTGCCACCAGCGGGACTAGCACCGGGGAGCTGTTTTTT. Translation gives CATSGTSTGELFF.

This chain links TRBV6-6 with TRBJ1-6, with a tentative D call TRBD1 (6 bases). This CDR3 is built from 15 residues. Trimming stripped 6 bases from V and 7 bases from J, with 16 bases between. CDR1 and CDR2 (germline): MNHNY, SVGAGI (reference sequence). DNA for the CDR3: TGTGCCAGCAGCCAGCACAGGGATGGCAATTCACCCCTCCACTTT. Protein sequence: CASSQHRDGNSPLHF.

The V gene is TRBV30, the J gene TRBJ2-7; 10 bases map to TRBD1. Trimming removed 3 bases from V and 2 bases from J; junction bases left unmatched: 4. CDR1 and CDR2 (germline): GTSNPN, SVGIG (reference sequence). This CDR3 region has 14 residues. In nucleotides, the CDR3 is TGTGCCTGGAGGGGACAGGGGATAGCCTACGAGCAGTACTTC. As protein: CAWRGQGIAYEQYF.

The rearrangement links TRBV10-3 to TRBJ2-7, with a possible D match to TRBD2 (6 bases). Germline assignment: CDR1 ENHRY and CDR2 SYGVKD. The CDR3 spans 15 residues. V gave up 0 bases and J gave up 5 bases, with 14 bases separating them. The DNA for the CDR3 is TGTGCCATCAGTGAGTCGGTGCGGAGGGCCCACGAGCAGTACTTC. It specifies CAISESVRRAHEQYF.

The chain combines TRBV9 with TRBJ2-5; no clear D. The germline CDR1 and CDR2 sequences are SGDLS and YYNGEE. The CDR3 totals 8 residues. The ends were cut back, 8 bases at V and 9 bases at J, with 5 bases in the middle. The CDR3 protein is CASPSQYF. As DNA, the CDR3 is TGTGCCAGTCCCTCCCAGTACTTC.

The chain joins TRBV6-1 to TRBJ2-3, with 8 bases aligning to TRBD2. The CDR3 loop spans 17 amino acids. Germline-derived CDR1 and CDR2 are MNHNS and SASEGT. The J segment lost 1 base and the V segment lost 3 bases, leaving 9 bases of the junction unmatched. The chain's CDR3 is CASSEVAGGRGTDTQYF. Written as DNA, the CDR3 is TGTGCCAGCAGTGAGGTGGCGGGGGGCAGGGGCACAGATACGCAGTATTTT.

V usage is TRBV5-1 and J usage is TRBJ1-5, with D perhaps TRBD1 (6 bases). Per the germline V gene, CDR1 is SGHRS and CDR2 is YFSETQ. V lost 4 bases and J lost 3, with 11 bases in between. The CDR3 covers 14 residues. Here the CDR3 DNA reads TGCGCCAGCAGCACCGGGGGGCTCAATCAGCCCCAGCATTTT. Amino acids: CASSTGGLNQPQHF.

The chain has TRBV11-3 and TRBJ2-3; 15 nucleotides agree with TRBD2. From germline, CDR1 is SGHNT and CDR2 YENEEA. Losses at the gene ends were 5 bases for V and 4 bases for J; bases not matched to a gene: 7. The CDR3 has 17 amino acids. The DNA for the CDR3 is TGTGCCAGCAGCCCCAGGTGGACTAGCGGGGGGGCAGATACGCAGTATTTT. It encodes CASSPRWTSGGADTQYF.